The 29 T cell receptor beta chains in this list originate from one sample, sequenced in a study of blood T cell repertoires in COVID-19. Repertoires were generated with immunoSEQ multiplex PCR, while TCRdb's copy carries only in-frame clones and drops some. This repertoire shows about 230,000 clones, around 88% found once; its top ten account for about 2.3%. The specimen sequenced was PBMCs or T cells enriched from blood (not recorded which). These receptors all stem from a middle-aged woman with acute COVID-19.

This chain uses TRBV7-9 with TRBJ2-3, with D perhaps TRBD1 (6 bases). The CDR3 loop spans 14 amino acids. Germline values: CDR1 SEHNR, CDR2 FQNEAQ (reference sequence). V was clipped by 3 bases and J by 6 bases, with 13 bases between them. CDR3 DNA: TGTGCCAGCAGCTTCGGACCTGACAGGGATACGCAGTATTTT. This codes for CASSFGPDRDTQYF.

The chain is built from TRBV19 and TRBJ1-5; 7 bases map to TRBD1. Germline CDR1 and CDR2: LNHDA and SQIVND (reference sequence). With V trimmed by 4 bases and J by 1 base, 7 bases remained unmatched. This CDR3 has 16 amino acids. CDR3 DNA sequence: TGTGCCAGTAGTAGCCGACAGGGAGGAAGCAATCAGCCCCAGCATTTT. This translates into CASSSRQGGSNQPQHF. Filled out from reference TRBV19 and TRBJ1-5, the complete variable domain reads DGGITQSPKYLFRKEGQNVTLSCEQNLNHDAMYWYRQDPGQGLRLIYYSQIVNDFQKGDIAEGYSVSREKKESFPLTVTSAQKNPTAFYLCASSSRQGGSNQPQHFGDGTRLSIL.

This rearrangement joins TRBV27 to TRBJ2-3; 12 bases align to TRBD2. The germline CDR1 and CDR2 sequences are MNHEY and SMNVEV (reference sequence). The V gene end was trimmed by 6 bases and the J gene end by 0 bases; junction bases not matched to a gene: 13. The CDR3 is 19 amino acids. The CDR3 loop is CASSLTSGRSVLSTDTQYF. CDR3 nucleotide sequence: TGTGCCAGCAGCCTGACTAGCGGGAGATCCGTCCTTAGCACAGATACGCAGTATTTT.

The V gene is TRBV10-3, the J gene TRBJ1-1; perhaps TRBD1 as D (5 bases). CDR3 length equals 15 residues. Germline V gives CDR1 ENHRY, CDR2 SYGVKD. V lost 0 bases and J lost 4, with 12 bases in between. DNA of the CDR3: TGTGCCATCAGTGAGTCTTGGGGCCAAGGCACTGAAGCTTTCTTT. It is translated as CAISESWGQGTEAFF.

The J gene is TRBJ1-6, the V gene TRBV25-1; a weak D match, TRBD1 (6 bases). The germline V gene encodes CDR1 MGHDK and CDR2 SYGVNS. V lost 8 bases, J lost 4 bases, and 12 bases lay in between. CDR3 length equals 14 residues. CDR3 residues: CASADSNYNSPLHF. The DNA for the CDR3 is TGTGCCAGCGCGGACAGCAATTATAATTCACCCCTCCACTTT.

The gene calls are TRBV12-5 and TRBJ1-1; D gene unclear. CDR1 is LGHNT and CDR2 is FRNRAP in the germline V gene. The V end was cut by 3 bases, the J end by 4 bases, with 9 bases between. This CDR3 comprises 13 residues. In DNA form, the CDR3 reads TGTGCTAGTGGTTTCGAGGGAATCACTGAAGCTTTCTTT. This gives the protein CASGFEGITEAFF.

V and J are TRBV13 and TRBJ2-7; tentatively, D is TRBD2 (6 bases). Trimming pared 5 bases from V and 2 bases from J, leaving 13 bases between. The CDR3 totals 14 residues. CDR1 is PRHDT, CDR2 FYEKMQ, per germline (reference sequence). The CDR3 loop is CASSLPGVAYEQYF. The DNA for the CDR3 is TGTGCCAGCAGCCTACCGGGGGTCGCCTACGAGCAGTACTTC.

DNA for the CDR3: TGTGCCAGCAGCTTCGGGCAGGGGGCTGGAAACACCATATATTTT. Amino acid sequence: CASSFGQGAGNTIYF. V gene TRBV11-2 combines with J gene TRBJ1-3; TRBD1 matches at 7 bases. V gave up 3 bases and J gave up 2 bases; unmatched junction bases: 4. Germline CDR1 is SGHAT and CDR2 is FQNNGV. The CDR3 totals 15 residues.

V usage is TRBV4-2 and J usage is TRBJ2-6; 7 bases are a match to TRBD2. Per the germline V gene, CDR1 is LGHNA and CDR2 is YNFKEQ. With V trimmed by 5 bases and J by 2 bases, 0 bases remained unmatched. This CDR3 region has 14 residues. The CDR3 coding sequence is TGTGCCAGCAGCGGGGGGGCTGGGGCCAACGTCCTGACTTTC. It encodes CASSGGAGANVLTF.

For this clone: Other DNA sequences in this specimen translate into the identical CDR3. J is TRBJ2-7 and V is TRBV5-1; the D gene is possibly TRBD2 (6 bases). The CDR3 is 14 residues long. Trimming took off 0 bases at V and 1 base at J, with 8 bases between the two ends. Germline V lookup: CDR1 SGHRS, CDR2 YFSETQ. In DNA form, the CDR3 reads TGCGCCAGCAGCTTGGTCGGAGGGTCCTACGAGCAGTACTTC. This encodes CASSLVGGSYEQYF. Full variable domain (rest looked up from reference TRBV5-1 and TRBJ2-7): KAGVTQTPRYLIKTRGQQVTLSCSPISGHRSVSWYQQTPGQGLQFLFEYFSETQRNKGNFPGRFSGRQFSNSRSEMNVSTLELGDSALYLCASSLVGGSYEQYFGPGTRLTVT.

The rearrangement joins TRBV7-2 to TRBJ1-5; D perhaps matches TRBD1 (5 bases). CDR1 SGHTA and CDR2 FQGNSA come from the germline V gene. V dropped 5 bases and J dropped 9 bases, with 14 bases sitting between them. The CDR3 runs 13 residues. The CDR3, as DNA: TGTGCCAGCAGCGCGGGACCGGTCCTGCCCCAGCATTTT. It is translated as CASSAGPVLPQHF.

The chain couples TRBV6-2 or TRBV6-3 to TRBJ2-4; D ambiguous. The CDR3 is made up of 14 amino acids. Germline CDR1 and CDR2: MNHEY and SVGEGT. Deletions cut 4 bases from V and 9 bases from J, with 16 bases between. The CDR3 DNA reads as TGTGCCAGCAGTTTTGGGCAAAGAGTGGGCATTCAGTACTTC. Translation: CASSFGQRVGIQYF.

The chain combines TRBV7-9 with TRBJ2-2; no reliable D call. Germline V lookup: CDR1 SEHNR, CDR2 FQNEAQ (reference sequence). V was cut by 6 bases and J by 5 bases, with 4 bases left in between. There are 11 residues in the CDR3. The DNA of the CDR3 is TGTGCCAGCAGGACAACCGGGGAGCTGTTTTTT. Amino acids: CASRTTGELFF.

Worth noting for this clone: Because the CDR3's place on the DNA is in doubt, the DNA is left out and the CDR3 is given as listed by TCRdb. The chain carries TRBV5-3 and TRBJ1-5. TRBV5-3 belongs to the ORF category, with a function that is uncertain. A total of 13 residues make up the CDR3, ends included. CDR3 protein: CASAYCCNQPQHF.

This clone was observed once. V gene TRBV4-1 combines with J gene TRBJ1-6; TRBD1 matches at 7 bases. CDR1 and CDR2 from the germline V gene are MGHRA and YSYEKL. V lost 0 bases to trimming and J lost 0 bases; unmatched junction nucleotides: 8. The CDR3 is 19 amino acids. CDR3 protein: CASSQDRTGASSYNSPLHF. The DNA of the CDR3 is TGCGCCAGCAGCCAAGATAGAACAGGGGCCAGCTCCTATAATTCACCCCTCCACTTT.

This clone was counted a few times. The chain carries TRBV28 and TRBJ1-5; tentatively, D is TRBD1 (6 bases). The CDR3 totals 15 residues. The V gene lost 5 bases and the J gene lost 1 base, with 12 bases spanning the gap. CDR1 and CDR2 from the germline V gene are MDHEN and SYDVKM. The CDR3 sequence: CASSPLRGSNQPQHF. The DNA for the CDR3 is TGTGCCAGCAGTCCCCTCAGGGGAAGCAATCAGCCCCAGCATTTT.

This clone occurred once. In DNA form, the CDR3 reads TGTGCCAGCAGCGATTCAGGGCACAATGAGCAGTTCTTC. Translation: CASSDSGHNEQFF. This chain uses TRBV9 with TRBJ2-1; a weak D match, TRBD1 (5 bases). Germline CDR1 reads SGDLS; CDR2 reads YYNGEE. The CDR3 is made up of 13 amino acids. Between the trimmed V and J ends, which lost 3 bases and 5 bases, there was a span of 9 bases. The full variable domain, rest sourced from reference TRBV9 and TRBJ2-1, is DSGVTQTPKHLITATGQRVTLRCSPRSGDLSVYWYQQSLDQGLQFLIQYYNGEERAKGNILERFSAQQFPDLHSELNLSSLELGDSALYFCASSDSGHNEQFFGPGTRLTVL.

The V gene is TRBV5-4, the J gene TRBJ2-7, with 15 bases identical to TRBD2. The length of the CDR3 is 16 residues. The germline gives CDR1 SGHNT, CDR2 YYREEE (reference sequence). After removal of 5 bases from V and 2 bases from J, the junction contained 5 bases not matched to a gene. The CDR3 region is CASSSGTSGGPYEQYF. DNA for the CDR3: TGTGCCAGCAGTTCCGGGACTAGCGGGGGGCCCTACGAGCAGTACTTC.

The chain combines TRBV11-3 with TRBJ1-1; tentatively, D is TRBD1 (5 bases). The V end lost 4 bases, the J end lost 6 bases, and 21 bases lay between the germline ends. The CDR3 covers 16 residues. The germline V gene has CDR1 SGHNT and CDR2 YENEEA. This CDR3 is CASSSGDRGRVPEAFF. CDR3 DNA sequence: TGTGCCAGCAGCTCGGGAGACAGAGGAAGAGTTCCTGAAGCTTTCTTT.

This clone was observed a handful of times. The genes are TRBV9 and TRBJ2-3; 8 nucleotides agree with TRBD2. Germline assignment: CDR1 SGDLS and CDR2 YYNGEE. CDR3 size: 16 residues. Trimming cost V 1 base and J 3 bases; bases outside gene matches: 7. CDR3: CASSVRGLGVTDTQYF. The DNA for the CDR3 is TGTGCCAGCAGCGTAAGGGGACTAGGAGTTACAGATACGCAGTATTTT.

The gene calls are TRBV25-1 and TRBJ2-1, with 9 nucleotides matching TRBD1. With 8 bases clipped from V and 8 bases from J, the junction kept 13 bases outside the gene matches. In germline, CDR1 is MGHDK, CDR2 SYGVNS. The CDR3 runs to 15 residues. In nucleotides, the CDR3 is TGTGCCAGCCGTCCGGGACAGGGATTCGGGGATGAGCAGTTCTTC. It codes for CASRPGQGFGDEQFF.

The CDR3 DNA sequence: TGTGCCAGTAGCCACGTTAGGGGAAGCCTGAGCAATCAGCCCCAGCATTTT. This encodes CASSHVRGSLSNQPQHF. The chain uses TRBV19 and TRBJ1-5; the D gene is possibly TRBD1 (5 bases). The CDR3 is 17 residues long. Germline-derived CDR1 and CDR2 are LNHDA and SQIVND (reference sequence). Trimming removed 6 bases from V and 1 base from J, with 19 bases in between.

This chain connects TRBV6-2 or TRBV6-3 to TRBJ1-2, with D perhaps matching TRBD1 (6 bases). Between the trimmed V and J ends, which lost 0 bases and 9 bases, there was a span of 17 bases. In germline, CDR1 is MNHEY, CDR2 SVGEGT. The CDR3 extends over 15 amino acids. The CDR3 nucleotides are TGTGCCAGCAGTTACTCTGGGGGCAGGACAAAAAGCTACACCTTC. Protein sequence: CASSYSGGRTKSYTF.

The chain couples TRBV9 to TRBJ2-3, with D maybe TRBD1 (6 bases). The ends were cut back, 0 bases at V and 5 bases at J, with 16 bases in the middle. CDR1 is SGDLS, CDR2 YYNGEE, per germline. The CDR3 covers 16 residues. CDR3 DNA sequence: TGTGCCAGCAGCGTAGGGGGAACAGGGAGAGTAGATACGCAGTATTTT. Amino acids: CASSVGGTGRVDTQYF.

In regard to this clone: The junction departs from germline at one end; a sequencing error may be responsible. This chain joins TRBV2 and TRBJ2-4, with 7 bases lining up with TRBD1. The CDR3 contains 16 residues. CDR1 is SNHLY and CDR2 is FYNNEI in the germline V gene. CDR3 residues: CASSIRDSGANNIQYF. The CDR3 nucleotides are TGTGCCAGCAGCATCCGGGACAGCGGAGCCAACAACATTCAGTACTTC.

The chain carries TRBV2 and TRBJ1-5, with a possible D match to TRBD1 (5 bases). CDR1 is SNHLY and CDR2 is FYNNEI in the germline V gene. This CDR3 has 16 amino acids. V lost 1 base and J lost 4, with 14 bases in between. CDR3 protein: CASSEGVQVVNQPQHF. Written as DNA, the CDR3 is TGTGCCAGCAGTGAAGGCGTACAGGTTGTTAATCAGCCCCAGCATTTT.

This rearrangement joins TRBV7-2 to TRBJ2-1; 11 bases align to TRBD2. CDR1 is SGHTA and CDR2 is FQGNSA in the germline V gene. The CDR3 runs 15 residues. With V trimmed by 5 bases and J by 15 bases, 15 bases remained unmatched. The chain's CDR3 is CASSQTLAGGGVRFF. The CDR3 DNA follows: TGTGCCAGCAGCCAGACTCTAGCGGGAGGAGGGGTACGGTTCTTC.

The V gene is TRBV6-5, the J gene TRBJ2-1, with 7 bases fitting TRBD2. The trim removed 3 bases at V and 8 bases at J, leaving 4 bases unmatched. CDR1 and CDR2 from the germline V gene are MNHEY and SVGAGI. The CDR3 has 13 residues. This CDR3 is CASSYTAGYEQFF. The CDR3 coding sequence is TGTGCCAGCAGTTATACAGCGGGGTATGAGCAGTTCTTC.

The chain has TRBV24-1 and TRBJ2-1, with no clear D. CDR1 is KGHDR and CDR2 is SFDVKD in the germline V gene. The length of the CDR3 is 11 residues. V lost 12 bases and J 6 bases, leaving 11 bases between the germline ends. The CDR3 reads CAPESFNEQFF. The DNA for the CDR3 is TGTGCCCCTGAAAGCTTCAATGAGCAGTTCTTC.